This T cell receptor beta chain is drawn from a study of shared clonotypes between healthy human individuals. Overall study findings and caveats: Of the naive CD4 clonotypes, about 5.4% were shared across several donors. Relative to their counterparts shared across all four donors, non-shared clonotypes exhibited diminished generation probabilities.

A remark on this clone: Its antigen is currently unknown.

Trimming shortened V by 6 bases and J by 7 bases, and 21 bases separated the two germline ends. Per the germline V gene, CDR1 is MNHEY and CDR2 is SVGAGI. The CDR3 is made up of 15 amino acids. The authors loaded about 0.2 ug DNA, about 30,000 T cell genomes, into sorted-subset replicate PCRs. TCRdb keeps only in-frame clones here, not all; method: immunoSEQ multiplex PCR. The sample contains over a million clones, approximately 80% of which appear only once. The specimen was memory CD4+ T cells from PBMCs. Sample subset: CD45RA-negative fraction. The chain couples TRBV6-5 to TRBJ1-2, with D maybe TRBD1 (5 bases). The source is a man younger than 35 in good health. Some clones in this sample may be carry-over from other donors' samples. This CDR3 is CASRQAGGSRRGYTF. CDR3 nucleotides: TGTGCCAGCAGACAGGCGGGGGGGAGTCGGCGTGGCTACACCTTC.